Listed here are 10 T cell receptor beta chains from one sample, sequenced in a study of T cells in Graves' hyperthyroidism and ophthalmopathy. RNA transcripts gave rise to amplified TCR beta CDR3 regions. First-round RT-PCR of the TCR CDR3 relied on the HTBI primer set. MiXCR, run by TCRdb on the multiplex PCR reads, gives a single entry per CDR3 protein. In the table there are over 300,000 distinct CDR3 sequences, 14% of which are singletons. Material: blood. The origin of the receptors is a woman aged 60-70 years with Graves' hyperthyroidism.

This chain uses TRBV6-2 or TRBV6-3 with TRBJ2-7, with 7 bases identical to TRBD1. V lost 5 bases and J lost 2; bases outside the gene matches: 9. CDR1 is MNHEY, CDR2 SVGEGT, per germline. The CDR3 spans 15 residues. In DNA, the CDR3 is TGTGCCAGCAGTCAATCCGGGACAGAGGCCTACGAGCAGTACTTC. Translated, it gives CASSQSGTEAYEQYF.

In its sample, this clonotype was seen many times. V and J are TRBV3-1 and TRBJ2-2, with D hard to call. Germline V lookup: CDR1 LGHDT, CDR2 YNNKEL (reference sequence). The V end was cut by 5 bases, the J end by 0 bases, with 13 bases between. The length of the CDR3 is 16 residues. The CDR3 region is CASSFGPLANTGELFF. The CDR3 region has the DNA TGTGCCAGCAGCTTCGGACCCCTCGCGAACACCGGGGAGCTGTTTTTT.

Ten or more counts support this clonotype. The V gene is TRBV2, the J gene TRBJ2-7; 13 bases map to TRBD2. Losses at the gene ends were 7 bases for V and 8 bases for J; bases not matched to a gene: 11. The germline gives CDR1 SNHLY, CDR2 FYNNEI. The CDR3 is made up of 15 amino acids. The DNA for the CDR3 is TGTGCCAGCACACCGAGACTAGCGGGAGGTGCCCAGCAGTACTTC. It is translated as CASTPRLAGGAQQYF.

Only a few counts were recorded for this clonotype. This chain joins TRBV19 and TRBJ2-1, with D perhaps given as TRBD1 or TRBD2 (5 bases each). CDR1 LNHDA and CDR2 SQIVND come from the germline V gene (reference sequence). V lost 5 bases to trimming and J lost 9 bases, with 17 bases between them. There are 14 residues in the CDR3. The CDR3 coding sequence is TGTGCCAGTAGTTCACAGGTTAGCGTCCCTGAGCAGTTCTTC. It translates to CASSSQVSVPEQFF.

This clonotype was seen at least ten times. The chain employs TRBV3-1 and TRBJ2-7; D possibly corresponds to TRBD1 (6 bases). Looked up from germline, CDR1 is LGHDT and CDR2 is YNNKEL (reference sequence). Deletions cut 7 bases from V and 3 bases from J, with 13 bases between. This CDR3 spans 13 amino acids. The CDR3 spells CASTEGTNYEQYF. For the CDR3, the DNA is TGTGCCAGCACTGAGGGGACAAACTACGAGCAGTACTTC.

The table lists this clonotype with many counts. The V gene is TRBV10-3, the J gene TRBJ1-5; 8 positions match TRBD1. Germline-derived CDR1 and CDR2 are ENHRY and SYGVKD. J was trimmed by 2 bases and V by 2 bases; bases with no gene match: 2. CDR3 size: 15 residues. The CDR3 DNA follows: TGTGCCATCAGTGAGGTGACAGGGGGCAATCAGCCCCAGCATTTT. This gives the protein CAISEVTGGNQPQHF.

The chain joins TRBV4-1 to TRBJ1-6; 11 bases align to TRBD1. This CDR3 is 16 amino acids long. Per germline, CDR1 MGHRA and CDR2 YSYEKL. Trimming at V came to 4 bases and at J to 8 bases, leaving 7 bases not matched to a gene. CDR3 loop: CASSLPLGQGDSPLHF. As DNA, the CDR3 is TGCGCCAGCAGCCTACCTTTGGGACAGGGGGATTCACCCCTCCACTTT.

The chain is built from TRBV6-1 and TRBJ2-7; D may be TRBD1 (6 bases). The CDR3 spans 15 residues. Trimming removed 5 bases at V and 6 bases at J, with 20 bases between. Germline V gives CDR1 MNHNS, CDR2 SASEGT. Written as DNA, the CDR3 is TGTGCCAGCAGTACCTTTACAGGGCTTAACGGCGAGCAGTACTTC. Translated: CASSTFTGLNGEQYF.

This clonotype was observed at least ten times. The chain uses TRBV6-5 and TRBJ1-1, with D possibly matching TRBD1 (5 bases). V shed 0 bases and J shed 1 base, with 15 bases lying between them. The CDR3 has 17 amino acids. From germline, CDR1 is MNHEY and CDR2 SVGAGI. Here the CDR3 reads CASSYSIPGTPNTEAFF. The CDR3 DNA reads as TGTGCCAGCAGTTACTCTATCCCGGGGACCCCGAACACTGAAGCTTTCTTT.

This clonotype was seen at least ten times. The chain uses TRBV20-1 and TRBJ1-2; D not certain. Germline V gene data show CDR1 as DFQATT and CDR2 as SNEGSKA (reference sequence). V was pared by 4 bases and J by 2 bases, with 14 bases between. The CDR3 loop spans 14 amino acids. CDR3 amino acids: CSAKGGTGNYGYTF. The CDR3 DNA reads as TGCAGTGCTAAGGGCGGAACGGGGAACTATGGCTACACCTTC.